The entry below gives a single T cell receptor (beta chain) sequence along with its context. This sample is drawn from a study of siplizumab effects on memory and regulatory T cells. TCRdb's copy holds only in-frame clones and misses some; the assay was immunoSEQ multiplex PCR. The sample has 100,000 to 120,000 clones, over 85% seen once. The CDR3 has 15 amino acids. Germline-derived CDR1 and CDR2 are ENHRY and SYGVKD. V was clipped by 4 bases and J by 0 bases, with 11 bases between them. V gene TRBV10-3 combines with J gene TRBJ2-3, with a tentative D call TRBD2 (6 bases). Input material: CD4+ T cells sorted from blood. The sequence came from a human donor in good health. CDR3 DNA sequence: TGTGCCATCAGTGGGTTAAGCGGGAGCACAGATACGCAGTATTTT. Its protein product is CAISGLSGSTDTQYF.